Following are 24 T cell receptor beta chains from one sample sequenced in a study of Tregs in tolerant kidney transplant recipients. Sequencing used immunoSEQ multiplex PCR; TCRdb keeps in-frame clones, though not all of them. The table has around 70,000 clones, around nine tenths seen once. Source: CD8+ T cells from blood, taken before the transplant. These receptors were taken from a human donor who received a combined kidney and bone marrow transplant.

The chain couples TRBV7-2 to TRBJ2-1; D is perhaps TRBD2 (6 bases). CDR3 size: 15 residues. Germline loops: CDR1 SGHTA, CDR2 FQGNSA. V gave up 6 bases and J gave up 0 bases, with 12 bases separating them. The CDR3 DNA is TGTGCCAGCAGACAACTAGCAAGCTCCTACAATGAGCAGTTCTTC. Translation: CASRQLASSYNEQFF.

The chain recombines TRBV4-3 with TRBJ2-1; 11 nucleotides agree with TRBD1. In germline, CDR1 is LGHNA, CDR2 YSLEER. The CDR3 is made up of 15 amino acids. Trimming removed 1 base from V and 6 bases from J; junction bases left unmatched: 2. DNA of the CDR3: TGCGCCAGCAGCCAAGGGACAGGGGGCGGCAATGAGCAGTTCTTC. Translated: CASSQGTGGGNEQFF.

The rearrangement joins TRBV27 to TRBJ1-1; possible D gene TRBD1, 5 bases. The germline CDR1 and CDR2 sequences are MNHEY and SMNVEV (reference sequence). V dropped 2 bases and J dropped 9 bases, with 16 bases sitting between them. The CDR3 runs to 14 residues. The CDR3 sequence: CASSLDSAAVKAFF. The DNA for the CDR3 is TGTGCCAGCAGTTTAGACAGTGCGGCGGTGAAAGCTTTCTTT.

V and J are TRBV9 and TRBJ2-7, with D possibly matching TRBD2 (6 bases). Germline-derived CDR1 and CDR2 are SGDLS and YYNGEE. Trimming removed 0 bases from V and 2 bases from J, with 12 bases in between. The CDR3 spans 15 residues. The CDR3 protein is CASSVGGGYTYEQYF. For the CDR3, the DNA is TGTGCCAGCAGCGTAGGGGGAGGCTACACCTACGAGCAGTACTTC.

Here the CDR3 reads CASSSPGADTEAFF. CDR3 DNA: TGTGCCAGCAGCTCGCCAGGGGCGGACACTGAAGCTTTCTTT. The chain couples TRBV7-9 to TRBJ1-1; TRBD1 might be the D (6 bases). The V gene lost 4 bases and the J gene lost 3 bases, with 12 bases spanning the gap. CDR1 and CDR2 from the germline V gene are SEHNR and FQNEAQ (reference sequence). The CDR3 extends over 14 amino acids.

This rearrangement joins TRBV5-6 to TRBJ2-3; 7 positions agree with TRBD2. J was trimmed by 5 bases and V by 4 bases; bases with no gene match: 10. This CDR3 is built from 15 residues. Germline assignment: CDR1 SGHDT and CDR2 YYEEEE. The CDR3 DNA sequence: TGTGCCAGCAGCGATGGACTAGGGGCCGAAGATACGCAGTATTTT. This codes for CASSDGLGAEDTQYF.

The V call is TRBV4-3, the J call TRBJ1-2, with 9 nucleotides matching TRBD1. Germline assignment: CDR1 LGHNA and CDR2 YSLEER. V was pared by 0 bases and J by 6 bases, with 17 bases of the junction left unmatched. This CDR3 comprises 19 residues. CDR3 sequence (DNA): TGCGCCAGCAGCCAAGATTTTCTTGGGACAGGGTCACGATTAGATGGCTACACCTTC. This translates into CASSQDFLGTGSRLDGYTF.

V is TRBV19 and J is TRBJ1-6, with TRBD1 matching over 7 bases. CDR3 length equals 14 residues. J gave up 6 bases and V 6 bases, and 5 bases lay outside the gene matches. In germline, CDR1 is LNHDA, CDR2 SQIVND (reference sequence). CDR3 DNA sequence: TGTGCCAGTAGCCCCGGACAGGTTAATTCACCCCTCCACTTT. Translating it yields CASSPGQVNSPLHF.

The gene calls are TRBV11-2 and TRBJ2-7; 11 nucleotides align to TRBD2. CDR1 SGHAT and CDR2 FQNNGV come from the germline V gene. The length of the CDR3 is 15 residues. Unmatched junction bases numbered 6, after V lost 4 bases and J lost 4 bases. The CDR3 bases are TGTGCCAGCAGCTCCTACCGGACTAGCGGGTACGAGCAGTACTTC. Translated: CASSSYRTSGYEQYF.

This chain links TRBV14 with TRBJ2-5; TRBD2 matches 9 bases. There are 15 residues in the CDR3. The V gene end was trimmed by 4 bases and the J gene end by 4 bases; junction bases not matched to a gene: 7. Germline V gene lookup returns CDR1 SGHDN and CDR2 FVKESK. The CDR3 is CASSPSGNLRETQYF. The CDR3 region has the DNA TGTGCCAGCAGCCCTAGCGGGAATCTTCGAGAGACCCAGTACTTC.

The V gene is TRBV9, the J gene TRBJ2-7; 8 positions agree with TRBD1. In germline, CDR1 is SGDLS, CDR2 YYNGEE. The junction had 6 bases not matched to a gene; V was cut back by 0 bases and J by 4 bases. There are 15 residues in the CDR3. CDR3 sequence: CASSVASGGGYEQYF. DNA of the CDR3: TGTGCCAGCAGCGTAGCATCAGGGGGCGGGTACGAGCAGTACTTC.

The chain has TRBV11-2 and TRBJ2-2, with D possibly being TRBD1 (7 bases). Trimming took 8 bases from V and 6 from J, leaving 19 bases between them. This CDR3 is 15 amino acids long. Germline values: CDR1 SGHAT, CDR2 FQNNGV. The CDR3 sequence: CASFLEGAPAGELFF. The CDR3 DNA sequence: TGTGCCAGCTTCTTGGAGGGGGCCCCGGCCGGGGAGCTGTTTTTT.

The V call is TRBV7-3, the J call TRBJ2-7, with D perhaps TRBD2 (6 bases). The CDR3 sequence is 13 residues long. CDR1 is SGHTA, CDR2 FQGTGA, per germline. V lost 2 bases, J lost 6 bases, and 11 bases lay in between. The CDR3 reads CASSLGLRGEQYF. The DNA for the CDR3 is TGTGCCAGCAGCTTAGGGTTGCGGGGCGAGCAGTACTTC.

The V and J genes are TRBV9 and TRBJ2-2; D possibly corresponds to TRBD2 (6 bases). Germline V CDR1 and CDR2: SGDLS, YYNGEE. The CDR3 consists of 15 residues. The V gene lost 0 bases and the J gene lost 3 bases, with 9 bases spanning the gap. CDR3 sequence: CASSVGAGHTGELFF. CDR3 in DNA: TGTGCCAGCAGCGTAGGAGCGGGCCACACCGGGGAGCTGTTTTTT.

The chain employs TRBV9 and TRBJ2-7, with D possibly being TRBD1 (6 bases). The V gene lost 3 bases and the J gene lost 3 bases, with 16 bases spanning the gap. CDR1 is SGDLS, CDR2 YYNGEE, per germline. The CDR3 covers 15 residues. The CDR3 sequence is CASSGGAGVLYEQYF. In DNA form, the CDR3 reads TGTGCCAGCAGCGGTGGGGCAGGGGTTCTCTACGAGCAGTACTTC.

This chain joins TRBV5-6 and TRBJ2-5, with D perhaps TRBD2 (6 bases). The CDR3 is 15 residues long. V was pared by 0 bases and J by 0 bases, with 9 bases between. CDR1 and CDR2 from the germline V gene are SGHDT and YYEEEE. CDR3 loop: CASSLGAGYQETQYF. DNA of the CDR3: TGTGCCAGCAGCTTGGGGGCGGGGTACCAAGAGACCCAGTACTTC.

This chain joins TRBV4-3 and TRBJ2-5, with a tentative D call TRBD2 (5 bases). This CDR3 has 15 amino acids. The germline CDR1 and CDR2 sequences are LGHNA and YSLEER. Trimming took off 3 bases at V and 4 bases at J, with 15 bases between the two ends. The CDR3 here is CASSHYMTNRETQYF. CDR3 in DNA: TGCGCCAGCAGCCACTACATGACTAATAGAGAGACCCAGTACTTC.

J is TRBJ1-4 and V is TRBV7-9; TRBD1 aligns across 7 bases. The CDR3 is made up of 14 amino acids. The V and J ends lost 5 bases and 3 bases, in that order; junction bases with no gene match: 3. In germline, CDR1 is SEHNR, CDR2 FQNEAQ (reference sequence). In nucleotides, the CDR3 is TGTGCCAGCAGCGTGACAGGGTCTAATGAAAAACTGTTTTTT. This translates into CASSVTGSNEKLFF.

The chain uses TRBV7-8 and TRBJ2-7, with 11 positions matching TRBD2. The CDR3 spans 13 residues. V gave up 5 bases and J gave up 6 bases; unmatched junction bases: 3. The germline CDR1 and CDR2 sequences are SGHVS and FQNEAQ. The CDR3 bases are TGTGCCAGCAGCAGGCTAGCGGGAGGCGAGCAGTACTTC. Protein: CASSRLAGGEQYF.

The chain links TRBV13 to TRBJ2-1; 8 bases line up with TRBD1. CDR3 length: 16 residues. Germline CDR1 reads PRHDT; CDR2 reads FYEKMQ (reference sequence). V lost 5 bases to trimming and J lost 2 bases; unmatched junction nucleotides: 8. CDR3 amino acids: CASSEGRGPAYNEQFF. CDR3 coding DNA: TGTGCCAGCAGCGAAGGCAGGGGGCCGGCCTACAATGAGCAGTTCTTC. The full variable domain, rest sourced from reference TRBV13 and TRBJ2-1, is AAGVIQSPRHLIKEKRETATLKCYPIPRHDTVYWYQQGPGQDPQFLISFYEKMQSDKGSIPDRFSAQQFSDYHSELNMSSLELGDSALYFCASSEGRGPAYNEQFFGPGTRLTVL.

V gene TRBV4-2 combines with J gene TRBJ2-2; 9 bases are shared with TRBD2. Trimming at V came to 1 base and at J to 4 bases, leaving 4 bases not matched to a gene. CDR1 is LGHNA, CDR2 YNFKEQ, per germline. CDR3 length: 16 amino acids. CDR3 amino acids: CASSQGAGGRTGELFF. The CDR3 DNA reads TGTGCCAGCAGCCAAGGGGCGGGGGGGCGCACCGGGGAGCTGTTTTTT.

In DNA form, the CDR3 reads TGTGCCAGCAGTACCCGACTAGAACAAGAGACCCAGTACTTC. Its protein is CASSTRLEQETQYF. V and J are TRBV28 and TRBJ2-5; D is perhaps TRBD2 (6 bases). Looked up from germline, CDR1 is MDHEN and CDR2 is SYDVKM. This CDR3 is 14 amino acids long. Trimming took off 5 bases at V and 2 bases at J, with 12 bases between the two ends.

V gene TRBV7-9 combines with J gene TRBJ2-7; D is ambiguous. This CDR3 has 13 amino acids. Between the trimmed V and J ends, which lost 5 bases and 1 base, there was a span of 9 bases. CDR1 and CDR2 from the germline V gene are SEHNR and FQNEAQ (reference sequence). The CDR3 sequence: CASSPAASYEQYF. In DNA, the CDR3 is TGTGCCAGCAGCCCCGCGGCGTCCTACGAGCAGTACTTC.

This chain joins TRBV27 and TRBJ2-5; 9 nucleotides align to TRBD2. This CDR3 region has 15 residues. V shed 1 base and J 3 bases; nucleotides not matched to a gene: 3. The germline V gene has CDR1 MNHEY and CDR2 SMNVEV (reference sequence). In DNA form, the CDR3 reads TGTGCCAGCAGTTTATGGCTAGCGGGGAAAGAGACCCAGTACTTC. This encodes CASSLWLAGKETQYF.